The clone carrying this TCR beta chain showed up just a few times. Its antigen is unidentified. This sample was taken from a study of shared clonotypes between healthy human individuals. Study-level results: What limited the represented genetic and exposure-history diversity was the small number of donors. Some clonotypes were shared by all four sorted-subset donors, while others were not shared. The non-shared ones had lower generation probabilities than the shared ones. An anticipated effect of sequencing depth on clonotype sharing among donors was recognized.

V was cut by 0 bases and J by 7 bases, with 20 bases left in between. The CDR3 runs to 16 residues. Germline V CDR1 and CDR2: SGHRS, YFSETQ. An assay was performed, and its level was deep. TCRdb keeps only in-frame clones here, not all; method: immunoSEQ multiplex PCR. Here the sample spans about 1.4 million clones, approximately 97% being singletons. The rearrangement links TRBV5-1 to TRBJ2-7, with a possible D match to TRBD1 (6 bases). This receptor was taken from a man younger than 40 in good health. Sequenced sample: naive CD4+ T cells sorted from blood. Subset: CD45RA+ positively selected. The CDR3 DNA sequence: TGCGCCAGCAGCTTGGGGTTACCGGGACAACTTTATGAGCAGTACTTC. Its translation is CASSLGLPGQLYEQYF. Using reference TRBV5-1 and TRBJ2-7 for the parts outside the CDR3, the full variable domain is KAGVTQTPRYLIKTRGQQVTLSCSPISGHRSVSWYQQTPGQGLQFLFEYFSETQRNKGNFPGRFSGRQFSNSRSEMNVSTLELGDSALYLCASSLGLPGQLYEQYFGPGTRLTVT.